This T cell receptor beta chain was documented in a study of radiotherapy plus CTLA-4 blockade in lung cancer. Study-wide context: Among patients, under 20% showed objective responses, and approximately 31% had disease control. Overall study findings and caveats: Clones derived from tumor TCRs expanded in blood after radiotherapy plus ipilimumab.

Details on this clone: The antigen is undetermined.

Assay: immunoSEQ multiplex PCR; the TCRdb copy retains only in-frame clones and omits some. The table includes 75,000 to 95,000 clones, approximately 80% detected once. The CDR3 has 17 amino acids. Trimming pared 6 bases from V and 1 base from J, leaving 19 bases between. Germline V CDR1 and CDR2: LNHDA, SQIVND (reference sequence). This receptor was identified in a human donor with non-small cell lung cancer that progressed on radiotherapy plus ipilimumab. The rearrangement uses TRBV19 and TRBJ1-5, with D uncertain. The sample was peripheral blood, taken from a patient treated with radiotherapy plus ipilimumab. The CDR3 DNA is TGTGCCAGTAGCTCCCGTCCTGGTGCGGAGAGCAATCAGCCCCAGCATTTT. Its protein is CASSSRPGAESNQPQHF.